This TCR beta chain was identified during a study of read filtering for tumor transcriptome and immune sequencing (TCRdb year 2020). Broadly, across the study: The cohort was composed of more than 16 male and over 13 female patients, with a mean age of approximately 72 years and an age range of roughly 47 to 90. Under revised international staging, roughly eight patients fell into R-ISS I, 15 to 20 into R-ISS II and about seven into R-ISS III. After DNase treatment, whole-transcriptome libraries were prepared with the TruSeq RNA Access Library Prep Kit. Per sample, about 4.05 to 10.27 million TCR-region mapped reads were obtained with IR-seq, compared with only about 80 to 1,400 with RNA-seq. Using the same bone marrow samples, the study ran both targeted immune repertoire sequencing and bulk whole-transcriptome sequencing and then compared the TCR repertoires from each method. A main aim was a read-filtering strategy for immune repertoire data, specifically whether clonotypes supported by a single read should be removed. Overall results and qualifications from the work: Clonotypes were captured by IR-seq at much higher depth and more reliably than by RNA-seq, and smaller IR-seq throughput was sufficient for identification of most shared clonotypes. In IR-seq, single-read clonotypes were approximately 80% of clonotypes but around 3.2% of total reads; in RNA-seq they were 70% to 75% of clonotypes and 35% to 55% of reads. The sorted CD138-negative fraction was composed of a mixed bone marrow immune population rather than of purified T cells. When single-read clonotypes were removed, the proportions of shared clonotypes in IR-seq and RNA-seq correlated more strongly.

TCR libraries were built from 400 to 450 ng RNA with the Immunoverse kit, using molecular barcoded adaptors covering alpha/delta and beta/gamma chains. TCR library preparation used the same RNA that went into transcriptome sequencing. An Illumina HiSeq 4000 with 2 x 150 cycles was used to sequence the TCR libraries. On the authors' methods: Using MiXCR, which included quality filtering and error correction, TCR reads were aligned to human V, D, J and C references and then assembled into CDR3 clonotypes. The tcR package in R was used for analysis of clonotype counts and gene usage diversity. For inspection of raw mapping reads, RNA-seq reads were mapped by STAR aligner version 2.5.3a onto GRCh37 of the human genome. To test how sequencing depth affects detected clonotypes, IR-seq fastq files were randomly downsampled with Seqtk 1.3. TCRdb ran its own pipeline on the public reads, namely fastp trimming at Q25 and MiXCR clone calling, and kept in-frame beta chains. Identical CDR3 protein sequences are pooled into one entry, listed with their most common genes and DNA. The V and J calls and clone size are TCRdb's, not the authors'. The sample has 75,000 to 95,000 distinct CDR3 sequences on record, over 9% of them singletons. Of the sample, under 15% falls within the top ten clones.

Reading the germline V gene (reference sequence) gives CDR1 SEHNR and CDR2 FQNEAQ. Trimming removed 4 bases from V and 8 bases from J, leaving 12 bases between the germline ends. There are 14 amino acids in the CDR3, from cysteine to phenylalanine inclusive. CDR3 DNA only is kept here, 42 bases in frame from base 1. This clonotype has a count of ten or more. It lacks a known antigen. Qualities for individual bases were not recorded, and no much larger clone is one base off. Every patient had bone marrow sampled at the time of active disease. Isolation of bone marrow mononuclear cells was performed by Ficoll-Hypaque density gradient centrifugation. CD138-negative cells were obtained by negative selection after labeling with CD138 magnetic microbeads on a MACS separator, removing myeloma plasma cells. Flow cytometry on an Attune NxT with CD138 antibodies was used to check the purity of the isolated cells. Total RNA was extracted with TRIzol reagent and quantified with a NanoDrop spectrophotometer. For each patient, paired RNA-seq and IR-seq were run on the CD138-negative bone marrow sample from that patient.

This receptor chain uses TRBV7-9 and TRBJ1-6; TRBD1 is a possible D gene, resting on 6 matching bases. The sample comprised a population of CD138-negative cells sorted from bone marrow. In the paper's terms, the cell subset or site label means: bone marrow mononuclear cells depleted of CD138+ plasma/myeloma cells by negative magnetic selection. The receptor's source is a donor aged 40 or older with multiple myeloma. The CDR3 region reads CASSYDRIHSPLHF. The DNA is as follows: TGTGCCAGCAGCTACGACAGGATCCATTCACCCCTCCACTTT.